The present entry profiles one T cell receptor (beta chain) with its context. The data were obtained in a study of blood T cell repertoires in COVID-19. Study at large: Material from acute and convalescent COVID-19 was sourced from the United States, Italy and Spain. PBMCs, B-cell-depleted T cells, or T cells were the source of the cDNA or gDNA that made up the material.

The method was immunoSEQ multiplex PCR; TCRdb's version includes in-frame clones alone and lacks a portion of them. Here the sample spans just over 45,000 clones, 87% being singletons. V shed 5 bases and J 4 bases; nucleotides not matched to a gene: 8. CDR1 is MDHEN and CDR2 is SYDVKM in the germline V gene. This CDR3 has 15 residues. Sequencing used peripheral blood. The sequence was obtained from a human donor in a cohort sampled during active COVID-19. The chain couples TRBV28 to TRBJ2-1; 7 positions agree with TRBD2. CDR3 in amino acids: CASSPPTSWYNEQFF. In nucleotides, the CDR3 is TGTGCCAGCAGTCCCCCGACTAGCTGGTACAATGAGCAGTTCTTC.